The sequence of this TCR beta chain was determined in a study of T cell responses to AZD1222 COVID-19 vaccine. Of note for this clone: The antigen is undetermined.

Generated by immunoSEQ multiplex PCR, the TCRdb table keeps only in-frame clones and is missing some. The sample contains roughly 150,000 clones, less than 95% of which appear only once. Study-level results: Spike-specific TCR breadth rose after two AZD1222 doses, and depth rose as well. Donors, mostly white British, included more females; clonal diversity was possibly underestimated. Baseline seropositivity characterized only a handful of AZD1222 recipients. The study reported that nearly half of spike-specific TCRs target unmutated variant regions.

The CDR3 totals 13 residues. Germline V CDR1 and CDR2: GTSNPN, SVGIG (reference sequence). Trimming left V 5 bases short and J 4 bases short, with 11 bases between. This receptor was identified in an adult in good health. This chain joins TRBV30 and TRBJ1-4; D ambiguous. Sequencing was performed on peripheral blood, taken on day 0 of AZD1222 vaccination. The CDR3 DNA sequence: TGTGCCTGGCGCGGACTGAGTAATGAAAAACTGTTTTTT. Its protein product is CAWRGLSNEKLFF.